This TCR beta chain was observed in a study of cytomegalovirus exposure and HLA in healthy donors. CDR1 and CDR2 from the germline V gene are SEHNR and FQNEAQ (reference sequence). CDR3 length: 16 residues. V shed 11 bases, J shed 9 bases, and the junction held 16 bases outside the gene matches. Use of 60 Vbeta and 13 Jbeta primers characterized the PCR. Profiling relied on immunoSEQ multiplex PCR, and the TCRdb table lists in-frame clones only, not all of them. The sample records about 130,000 clones, around 82% being singletons. Sequenced: PBMCs. This chain connects TRBV7-9 to TRBJ2-1, with TRBD2 matching over 13 bases. The sequence was collected from a female donor in good health and CMV-seronegative. The CDR3 sequence is CAGTQGLAGVSGEQFF. The DNA of the CDR3 is TGTGCCGGCACCCAAGGACTAGCGGGAGTTAGCGGTGAGCAGTTCTTC.